The clone carrying this T cell receptor beta chain was detected many times. Its specificity is unknown. These data are taken from a study of T cells in Graves' hyperthyroidism and ophthalmopathy. Findings and limits, study-wide: Blood held most thyroid clonotypes expanded above 0.001 frequency. A model built on 13 V-J features separated ophthalmopathy from stable hyperthyroidism.

The study included ophthalmopathy patients with Clinical Activity Score at least 3, NOSPECS grade at least 4 and duration under 3 months. Uncontrolled infection, other autoimmune disease, pregnancy or lactation disqualified patients from enrolment. This CDR3 has 12 amino acids. Germline V gives CDR1 MDHEN, CDR2 SYDVKM. V lost 5 bases, J lost 14 bases, and 18 bases lay in between. Researchers amplified the TCR beta CDR3 regions from RNA transcripts. The TCR CDR3 first-round RT-PCR relied on the HTBI primer set. TCRdb independently ran MiXCR on the multiplex PCR reads; one entry per CDR3 protein. This table holds about 380,000 distinct CDR3 sequences, 13% to 15% found once.

The specimen was blood. This chain joins TRBV28 and TRBJ2-5; tentatively, D is TRBD1 or TRBD2 (5 bases each). This TCR came from a woman between 25 and 40 years old with Graves' ophthalmopathy. The CDR3 sequence is CASSGPGRWGYF. CDR3 coding DNA: TGTGCCAGCAGTGGACCGGGACGTTGGGGATACTTC. Full variable domain (missing parts from reference TRBV28 and TRBJ2-5): DVKVTQSSRYLVKRTGEKVFLECVQDMDHENMFWYRQDPGLGLRLIYFSYDVKMKEKGDIPEGYSVSREKKERFSLILESASTNQTSMYLCASSGPGRWGYFGPGTRLLVL.